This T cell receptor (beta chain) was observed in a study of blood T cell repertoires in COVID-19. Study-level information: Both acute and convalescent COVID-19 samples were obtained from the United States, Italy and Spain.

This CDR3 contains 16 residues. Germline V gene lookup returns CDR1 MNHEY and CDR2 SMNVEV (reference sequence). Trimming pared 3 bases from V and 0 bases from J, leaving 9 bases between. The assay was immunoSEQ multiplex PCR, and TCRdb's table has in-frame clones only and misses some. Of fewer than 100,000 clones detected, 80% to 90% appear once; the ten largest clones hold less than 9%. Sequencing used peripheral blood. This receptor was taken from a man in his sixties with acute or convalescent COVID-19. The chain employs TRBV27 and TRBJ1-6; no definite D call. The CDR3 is CASSFFGSSYNSPLHF. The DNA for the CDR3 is TGTGCCAGCAGTTTTTTTGGGAGCTCCTATAATTCACCCCTCCACTTT.